Following are 28 T cell receptor beta chains from one sample sequenced in a study of blood T cell repertoires in COVID-19. Some clones are missing from TCRdb's copy, which holds only in-frame ones; the method was immunoSEQ multiplex PCR. The sample yields approximately 670,000 clones, 90% seen once. Sequenced material: peripheral blood. All receptors come from a woman in her late teens or twenties with acute or convalescent COVID-19.

The gene calls are TRBV6-5 and TRBJ1-1, with TRBD1 as a possible D gene (5 bases). Trimming removed 0 bases from V and 11 bases from J, with 13 bases in between. The germline gives CDR1 MNHEY, CDR2 SVGAGI. The CDR3 is 13 residues long. Here the CDR3 reads CASSYSHRGQAFF. The CDR3 region has the DNA TGTGCCAGCAGTTACTCCCATAGGGGTCAGGCTTTCTTT.

The chain links TRBV7-3 to TRBJ2-2; tentative D call: TRBD2 (7 bases). Per the germline V gene, CDR1 is SGHTA and CDR2 is FQGTGA. The CDR3 extends over 15 amino acids. Trimming cost V 5 bases and J 7 bases, with 17 bases left between them. In nucleotides, the CDR3 is TGTGCCAGCAGCCCGACGGGGGGCCGTAACGGGGAGCTGTTTTTT. This gives the protein CASSPTGGRNGELFF.

This rearrangement joins TRBV18 to TRBJ2-1, with 9 bases aligning to TRBD2. In germline, CDR1 is KGHSH, CDR2 LQKENI. V was pared by 4 bases and J by 5 bases, with 6 bases of the junction left unmatched. The CDR3 covers 15 residues. Here the CDR3 DNA reads TGTGCCAGCTCACTTAGCGGGGGCCCTCACAATGAGCAGTTCTTC. This translates into CASSLSGGPHNEQFF.

This chain links TRBV2 with TRBJ2-5; D is undetermined. V lost 4 bases to trimming and J lost 1 base, with 7 bases between them. The CDR3 consists of 13 residues. The germline V gene has CDR1 SNHLY and CDR2 FYNNEI. CDR3 in amino acids: CASSAGLQETQYF. In nucleotides, the CDR3 is TGTGCCAGCAGTGCAGGTCTCCAAGAGACCCAGTACTTC. Full variable domain (missing parts from reference TRBV2 and TRBJ2-5): EPEVTQTPSHQVTQMGQEVILRCVPISNHLYFYWYRQILGQKVEFLVSFYNNEISEKSEIFDDQFSVERPDGSNFTLKIRSTKLEDSAMYFCASSAGLQETQYFGPGTRLLVL.

This clone appeared a single time. The chain has TRBV7-9 and TRBJ2-1, with TRBD2 identical over 8 bases. Trimming cost V 5 bases and J 13 bases; bases outside gene matches: 10. The CDR3 is 13 amino acids. CDR1 is SEHNR, CDR2 FQNEAQ, per germline (reference sequence). The CDR3 sequence is CASSPVAGGLQFF. CDR3 DNA sequence: TGTGCCAGCAGCCCAGTGGCGGGGGGATTACAGTTCTTC. Variable domain in full (rest from reference TRBV7-9 and TRBJ2-1): DTGVSQNPRHKITKRGQNVTFRCDPISEHNRLYWYRQTLGQGPEFLTYFQNEAQLEKSRLLSDRFSAERPKGSFSTLEIQRTEQGDSAMYLCASSPVAGGLQFFGPGTRLTVL.

The chain couples TRBV9 to TRBJ1-3; 7 bases map to TRBD1. The CDR3 contains 16 residues. V lost 0 bases to trimming and J lost 0 bases; unmatched junction nucleotides: 3. Germline V gene sequence: CDR1 SGDLS, CDR2 YYNGEE. In DNA form, the CDR3 reads TGTGCCAGCAGCGTAGCGGGACAGCTCTCTGGAAACACCATATATTTT. Protein: CASSVAGQLSGNTIYF.

This clone is a singleton in its sample. The chain carries TRBV21-1 and TRBJ1-1; TRBD1 was called by the table and not checked on the DNA. TRBV21-1 constitutes a pseudogene. This CDR3 spans 12 amino acids. CDR3 DNA sequence: TGTGCCAGCAGACAGGGGGCTGGTGAAGCTTTCTTT. Its protein is CASRQGAGEAFF.

This chain connects TRBV12-5 to TRBJ2-7; D might be TRBD1 (5 bases). The ends were cut back, 2 bases at V and 5 bases at J, with 10 bases in the middle. The CDR3 is 13 amino acids. Germline V gene sequence: CDR1 LGHNT, CDR2 FRNRAP. The CDR3 sequence is CASGLRIGDEQYF. CDR3 DNA sequence: TGTGCTAGTGGTTTGAGGATAGGGGACGAGCAGTACTTC.

The genes are TRBV24-1 and TRBJ1-2, with 8 bases that match TRBD1. This CDR3 contains 16 residues. Germline V gene sequence: CDR1 KGHDR, CDR2 SFDVKD. The J segment lost 3 bases and the V segment lost 3 bases, leaving 8 bases of the junction unmatched. The CDR3 region has the DNA TGTGCCACCAGTGATCCGGGGACAGGTAGTTACTATGGCTACACCTTC. This sequence encodes CATSDPGTGSYYGYTF.

This sequence joins TRBV19 and TRBJ1-6; TRBD1 aligns across 9 bases. This CDR3 has 15 amino acids. Trimming cost V 5 bases and J 4 bases; bases outside gene matches: 3. CDR1 is LNHDA and CDR2 is SQIVND in the germline V gene (reference sequence). CDR3 in DNA: TGTGCCAGTAGTCCGGGGACAGGGTATAATTCACCCCTCCACTTT. Protein product: CASSPGTGYNSPLHF.

The chain recombines TRBV7-9 with TRBJ2-1; D perhaps matches TRBD2 (5 bases). Germline values: CDR1 SEHNR, CDR2 FQNEAQ (reference sequence). The V end lost 5 bases, the J end lost 3 bases, and 8 bases lay between the germline ends. The length of the CDR3 is 13 residues. This CDR3 is CASSARDYNEQFF. CDR3 DNA sequence: TGTGCCAGCAGCGCCCGGGACTACAATGAGCAGTTCTTC.

The V call is TRBV13, the J call TRBJ2-1; 12 positions match TRBD2. The length of the CDR3 is 18 residues. Germline values: CDR1 PRHDT, CDR2 FYEKMQ (reference sequence). V lost 2 bases to trimming and J lost 1 base; unmatched junction nucleotides: 6. In DNA, the CDR3 is TGTGCCAGCAGCTTAACCCTAGCGGGGGGGCGTTCCTACAATGAGCAGTTCTTC. It translates to CASSLTLAGGRSYNEQFF.

The rearrangement links TRBV9 to TRBJ1-5; D ambiguous. The V end lost 0 bases, the J end lost 1 base, and 5 bases lay between the germline ends. Germline V gene sequence: CDR1 SGDLS, CDR2 YYNGEE. The CDR3 is 14 residues long. The CDR3 region is CASSVVQSNQPQHF. The CDR3, as DNA: TGTGCCAGCAGCGTAGTCCAGAGCAATCAGCCCCAGCATTTT.

This clone was seen only a few times. The chain employs TRBV1 and TRBJ1-2; no DNA check was done on the table's D call, TRBD1. TRBV1 is assigned pseudogene status. The CDR3 is made up of 13 amino acids. Here the CDR3 reads CTIRGLMDYGYTF. The CDR3 bases are TGCACCATTAGGGGGTTGATGGACTATGGCTACACCTTC.

The chain has TRBV18 and TRBJ1-5; 8 bases align to TRBD1. In germline, CDR1 is KGHSH, CDR2 LQKENI. Trimming cost V 3 bases and J 0 bases; bases outside gene matches: 4. The CDR3 spans 16 residues. The CDR3 here is CASSPGQGHSNQPQHF. The DNA of the CDR3 is TGTGCCAGCTCACCCGGACAGGGACATAGCAATCAGCCCCAGCATTTT. The full variable domain, its missing parts supplied by reference TRBV18 and TRBJ1-5, is NAGVMQNPRHLVRRRGQEARLRCSPMKGHSHVYWYRQLPEEGLKFMVYLQKENIIDESGMPKERFSAEFPKEGPSILRIQQVVRGDSAAYFCASSPGQGHSNQPQHFGDGTRLSIL.

This clone was recorded only once. The CDR3 region is CASSLAVSSGANVLTF. The CDR3 bases are TGCGCCAGCAGCTTGGCGGTGTCCTCTGGGGCCAACGTCCTGACTTTC. V is TRBV5-1 and J is TRBJ2-6, with D unresolved. V was pared by 0 bases and J by 0 bases, with 7 bases between. The CDR3 extends over 16 amino acids. The V gene's germline CDR1 is SGHRS and CDR2 YFSETQ.

The chain couples TRBV5-1 to TRBJ2-3, with D unresolved. Germline loops: CDR1 SGHRS, CDR2 YFSETQ. The V gene lost 1 base and the J gene lost 0 bases, with 9 bases spanning the gap. The CDR3 runs to 15 residues. CDR3 in DNA: TGCGCCAGCAGCTTGTCCAAGCCAAGCACAGATACGCAGTATTTT. Its translation: CASSLSKPSTDTQYF.

Here the CDR3 DNA reads TGTGCCAGCAGCTTAGATTCGGGACAGAACTATGGCTACACCTTC. Amino acid sequence: CASSLDSGQNYGYTF. The chain uses TRBV11-2 and TRBJ1-2, with TRBD1 matching 7 bases. Trimming cost V 0 bases and J 2 bases; bases outside gene matches: 3. Germline CDR1 and CDR2: SGHAT and FQNNGV. This CDR3 has 15 residues. Supplemented by reference TRBV11-2 and TRBJ1-2, the full variable domain reads EAGVAQSPRYKIIEKRQSVAFWCNPISGHATLYWYQQILGQGPKLLIQFQNNGVVDDSQLPKDRFSAERLKGVDSTLKIQPAKLEDSAVYLCASSLDSGQNYGYTFGSGTRLTVV.

The V gene is TRBV14, the J gene TRBJ1-2; TRBD1 aligns across 11 bases. The CDR3 extends over 13 amino acids. Germline CDR1 reads SGHDN; CDR2 reads FVKESK. J was trimmed by 6 bases and V by 8 bases; bases with no gene match: 5. CDR3 sequence reads: CASGGQGGHGYTF. CDR3 nucleotide sequence: TGTGCCAGCGGGGGACAGGGGGGGCATGGCTACACCTTC.

The V gene is TRBV19, the J gene TRBJ2-2; 10 nucleotides align to TRBD2. This CDR3 has 15 amino acids. Germline V gene sequence: CDR1 LNHDA, CDR2 SQIVND (reference sequence). V gave up 6 bases and J gave up 6 bases; unmatched junction bases: 7. DNA of the CDR3: TGTGCCAGTAGACTAGCGGGGCTCTTCTCCGGGGAGCTGTTTTTT. Its translation is CASRLAGLFSGELFF.

V gene TRBV10-3 combines with J gene TRBJ1-1, with no clear D. The ends were cut back, 7 bases at V and 1 base at J, with 13 bases in the middle. There are 14 residues in the CDR3. The V gene's germline CDR1 is ENHRY and CDR2 SYGVKD. This chain's CDR3 is CAIKDGLENTEAFF. CDR3 DNA: TGTGCCATCAAAGATGGGCTGGAGAACACTGAAGCTTTCTTT.

The V call is TRBV18, the J call TRBJ2-3, with TRBD2 matching over 7 bases. V trimming: 0 bases; J trimming: 2 bases; junction bases outside the gene matches: 8. The CDR3 runs to 17 residues. CDR1 is KGHSH, CDR2 LQKENI, per germline. CDR3 nucleotides: TGTGCCAGCTCACCACCGGCAGTGCGGGGGTCCACAGATACGCAGTATTTT. This translates into CASSPPAVRGSTDTQYF. Full variable domain (outside the CDR3, taken from reference TRBV18 and TRBJ2-3): NAGVMQNPRHLVRRRGQEARLRCSPMKGHSHVYWYRQLPEEGLKFMVYLQKENIIDESGMPKERFSAEFPKEGPSILRIQQVVRGDSAAYFCASSPPAVRGSTDTQYFGPGTRLTVL.

This clone was recorded once. The chain joins TRBV9 to TRBJ1-6; 11 bases align to TRBD1. Germline assignment: CDR1 SGDLS and CDR2 YYNGEE. The CDR3 covers 16 residues. The ends lost 4 bases at V and 9 bases at J; junction bases unmatched: 9. The CDR3: CASSSSGTGGSSPLHF. The DNA for the CDR3 is TGTGCCAGCAGCTCCTCCGGGACAGGGGGTAGTTCACCCCTCCACTTT.

This chain links TRBV7-2 with TRBJ2-7; 7 nucleotides line up with TRBD2. J lost 0 bases, V lost 3 bases, and 2 bases had no gene match. This CDR3 comprises 14 residues. Looked up from germline, CDR1 is SGHTA and CDR2 is FQGNSA. The CDR3 bases are TGTGCCAGCAGCTTTCCGGGGGGCTCCTACGAGCAGTACTTC. Protein sequence: CASSFPGGSYEQYF.

The table lists this clone with a count of one. The rearrangement joins TRBV4-3 to TRBJ2-1; D may be TRBD2 (6 bases). The CDR3 covers 17 residues. Germline CDR1 reads LGHNA; CDR2 reads YSLEER. V was trimmed by 0 bases and J by 1 base, leaving 13 bases between them. CDR3 bases: TGCGCCAGCAGCCAAGATTGGGCTAGCGCATCCTACAATGAGCAGTTCTTC. This translates into CASSQDWASASYNEQFF.

This clone was detected once. The chain couples TRBV4-1 to TRBJ1-1; tentative D call: TRBD1 (5 bases). The ends were cut back, 1 base at V and 6 bases at J, with 12 bases in the middle. This CDR3 contains 14 residues. CDR1 is MGHRA and CDR2 is YSYEKL in the germline V gene. The CDR3 protein is CASSQAQGGPEAFF. The CDR3 DNA reads TGCGCCAGCAGCCAAGCCCAGGGAGGGCCTGAAGCTTTCTTT.

The chain recombines TRBV19 with TRBJ1-5, with a possible D match to TRBD1 (5 bases). CDR1 and CDR2 from the germline V gene are LNHDA and SQIVND (reference sequence). Between the trimmed V and J ends, which lost 0 bases and 4 bases, there was a span of 10 bases. The CDR3 is 15 amino acids. Here the CDR3 DNA reads TGTGCCAGTAGTATAGAATGGGGGGTAAATCAGCCCCAGCATTTT. This gives the protein CASSIEWGVNQPQHF.

Here the CDR3 reads CASSPYLAVQETQYF. DNA for the CDR3: TGTGCCAGCAGCCCCTACCTAGCGGTTCAAGAGACCCAGTACTTC. The chain joins TRBV7-6 to TRBJ2-5, with 7 nucleotides matching TRBD2. V shed 5 bases and J 2 bases; nucleotides not matched to a gene: 8. Germline V lookup: CDR1 SGHVS, CDR2 FNYEAQ. CDR3 size: 15 residues. Variable domain in full (rest from reference TRBV7-6 and TRBJ2-5): GAGVSQSPRYKVTKRGQDVALRCDPISGHVSLYWYRQALGQGPEFLTYFNYEAQQDKSGLPNDRFSAERPEGSISTLTIQRTEQRDSAMYRCASSPYLAVQETQYFGPGTRLLVL.